These 27 T cell receptor beta chains were all obtained from the same sample, sequenced in a study of T cells in localized non-small cell lung cancer. TCRdb's table, derived via immunoSEQ multiplex PCR, lists solely in-frame clones and lacks some. This sample has under 4,500 clones, with more than 35% found just once. The sequencing used lung tumor tissue, collected before any cancer treatment. These receptors came from a woman aged 40-70 years with stage I lung adenocarcinoma.

Points on this clone: Relative to the germline gene, one junction end is altered; a read error may explain this. The chain recombines TRBV5-1 with TRBJ1-3; no firm D call. CDR1 and CDR2 from the germline V gene are SGHRS and YFSETQ. This CDR3 region has 14 residues. CDR3 sequence (DNA): TGCGCCAACAGCTTGGTTGGCAGTGGAAACACCATATATTTT. This translates into CANSLVGSGNTIYF.

Sample share makes this clone medium-sized. J is TRBJ1-1 and V is TRBV11-3; tentatively, D is TRBD1 (6 bases). This CDR3 has 17 residues. V gave up 2 bases and J gave up 1 base, with 17 bases separating them. Germline CDR1 SGHNT, CDR2 YENEEA. DNA of the CDR3: TGTGCCAGCAGCTTAATAGGGGGGCGCCGCTCGAACACTGAAGCTTTCTTT. Translation gives CASSLIGGRRSNTEAFF. The entire variable domain, with the rest obtained from reference TRBV11-3 and TRBJ1-1, is as follows: EAGVVQSPRYKIIEKKQPVAFWCNPISGHNTLYWYLQNLGQGPELLIRYENEEAVDDSQLPKDRFSAERLKGVDSTLKIQPAELGDSAVYLCASSLIGGRRSNTEAFFGQGTRLTVV.

CDR3 region: CASSLGRLTYEQYF. Written as DNA, the CDR3 is TGTGCCAGCAGCTTGGGGCGGTTGACCTACGAGCAGTACTTC. V gene TRBV11-3 combines with J gene TRBJ2-7; D is possibly TRBD1 (5 bases). The CDR3 contains 14 residues. Germline V gene sequence: CDR1 SGHNT, CDR2 YENEEA. The V gene lost 3 bases and the J gene lost 2 bases, with 11 bases spanning the gap.

This chain links TRBV18 with TRBJ1-1, with TRBD1 identical over 9 bases. V lost 5 bases, J lost 10 bases, and 5 bases stayed unmatched. Germline CDR1 KGHSH, CDR2 LQKENI. This CDR3 region has 12 residues. CDR3 protein: CASSSTGGRAFF. As DNA, the CDR3 is TGTGCCAGCTCAAGTACAGGGGGCAGAGCTTTCTTT.

There are a few counts of this clone. The J gene is TRBJ2-1, the V gene TRBV23-1, with 7 bases that match TRBD2. Being an ORF, TRBV23-1 has a function that is uncertain. J lost 8 bases, V lost 7 bases, and 8 bases had no gene match. The CDR3 is 13 residues long. CDR3 amino acids: CASTRTAGDEQFF. DNA of the CDR3: TGCGCCAGCACCAGGACCGCGGGGGATGAGCAGTTCTTC.

The rearrangement joins TRBV29-1 to TRBJ2-3; 8 nucleotides match TRBD2. The junction had 13 bases not matched to a gene; V was cut back by 4 bases and J by 4 bases. Germline CDR1 is SQVTM and CDR2 is ANQGSEA. This CDR3 spans 16 amino acids. The CDR3 here is CSVGGGREKGADTQYF. Here the CDR3 DNA reads TGCAGCGTTGGCGGGGGGCGAGAAAAAGGGGCAGATACGCAGTATTTT.

This clone was found a few times. The rearrangement links TRBV10-2 to TRBJ2-3, with D possibly TRBD2 on 6 matching bases. Germline loops: CDR1 WSHSY, CDR2 SAAADI. The CDR3 has 16 residues. V lost 6 bases and J 4 bases, leaving 20 bases between the germline ends. As DNA, the CDR3 is TGCGCCAGCAGAAAGGGTGAGGCGGGGTTCGCAGATACGCAGTATTTT. Translating gives CASRKGEAGFADTQYF.

CDR3 DNA sequence: TGTGCTAGTGGTTTGGGACACAGGGGAGAGACCCAGTACTTC. Amino acids: CASGLGHRGETQYF. The chain couples TRBV12-5 to TRBJ2-5; TRBD1 matches at 7 bases. Trimming cost V 1 base and J 4 bases; bases outside gene matches: 3. The CDR3 is 14 residues long. Germline V gene sequence: CDR1 LGHNT, CDR2 FRNRAP.

This clone was counted only a few times. The rearrangement joins TRBV28 to TRBJ2-5; 11 nucleotides line up with TRBD1. From germline, CDR1 is MDHEN and CDR2 SYDVKM. CDR3 size: 15 residues. The trim removed 3 bases at V and 4 bases at J, leaving 4 bases unmatched. This CDR3 is CASSFLGQGVETQYF. The DNA of the CDR3 is TGTGCCAGCAGTTTCCTGGGACAGGGGGTAGAGACCCAGTACTTC.

A note on this clone: Germline and junction disagree at one end, which may indicate a read error. This chain joins TRBV6-8 and TRBJ1-2, with D possibly being TRBD1 (6 bases). Germline CDR1 reads MNHGY; CDR2 reads SAAAGT. The CDR3 contains 14 residues. CDR3 DNA sequence: TGTGCCATCAGTCGAACAGGGTGGGCCTATGGCTACACCTTC. This translates into CAISRTGWAYGYTF.

This clone is categorized as medium-sized. The V call is TRBV6-1, the J call TRBJ1-3; no reliable D call. There are 13 residues in the CDR3. Trimming took off 1 base at V and 7 bases at J, with 8 bases between the two ends. CDR1 and CDR2 from the germline V gene are MNHNS and SASEGT. The CDR3 region is CASSEGSENTIYF. DNA for the CDR3: TGTGCCAGCAGTGAAGGCAGTGAGAACACCATATATTTT.

A few counts support this clone. The chain links TRBV6-8 to TRBJ2-2, with 9 bases aligning to TRBD1. Losses at the gene ends were 3 bases for V and 4 bases for J; bases not matched to a gene: 12. The CDR3 consists of 18 residues. Germline V CDR1 and CDR2: MNHGY, SAAAGT. Here the CDR3 reads CASSYSTSGQGLTGELFF. The CDR3, as DNA: TGTGCCAGCAGTTATTCGACGTCCGGACAGGGGCTCACCGGGGAGCTGTTTTTT.

The rearrangement joins TRBV28 to TRBJ1-4, with a possible D match to TRBD1 (5 bases). The CDR3 is 16 amino acids. V lost 7 bases and J lost 0, with 15 bases in between. Germline CDR1 and CDR2: MDHEN and SYDVKM. The CDR3: CASKSFTGATNEKLFF. The CDR3 DNA reads TGTGCCAGCAAATCCTTCACGGGGGCAACTAATGAAAAACTGTTTTTT.

J is TRBJ2-3 and V is TRBV7-6, with 10 bases matching TRBD2. V was clipped by 3 bases and J by 1 base; unmatched bases: 1. The CDR3 length is 15 residues. The V gene's germline CDR1 is SGHVS and CDR2 FNYEAQ. In nucleotides, the CDR3 is TGTGCCAGCAGCTTCGGGACTAGCGGCACAGATACGCAGTATTTT. It encodes CASSFGTSGTDTQYF.

The CDR3 region is CASRLLRDRVNQPQHF. CDR3 sequence (DNA): TGTGCCAGCAGGCTTTTGCGCGACAGGGTTAATCAGCCCCAGCATTTT. The rearrangement links TRBV6-8 to TRBJ1-5; TRBD1 aligns across 7 bases. Germline lookup yields CDR1 MNHGY and CDR2 SAAAGT. The CDR3 spans 16 residues. Germline trimming cut 6 bases from V and 4 bases from J; bases unmatched to any gene: 12.

V gene TRBV4-1 combines with J gene TRBJ2-7; 12 bases align to TRBD2. This CDR3 is 16 amino acids long. Germline CDR1 MGHRA, CDR2 YSYEKL. V was clipped by 3 bases and J by 1 base; unmatched bases: 4. The CDR3 nucleotides are TGCGCCAGCAGCCACCCCGGACTAGCGGGATCCTACGAGCAGTACTTC. Translated: CASSHPGLAGSYEQYF.

The V and J genes are TRBV25-1 and TRBJ2-5, with 7 bases lining up with TRBD2. The J segment lost 2 bases and the V segment lost 6 bases, leaving 12 bases of the junction unmatched. Per the germline V gene, CDR1 is MGHDK and CDR2 is SYGVNS. This CDR3 has 16 amino acids. The CDR3 DNA is TGTGCCAGCAGCGGCCACGAGGGACTATTTCAAGAGACCCAGTACTTC. Translation: CASSGHEGLFQETQYF. The full variable domain, with the rest looked up from reference TRBV25-1 and TRBJ2-5, is EADIYQTPRYLVIGTGKKITLECSQTMGHDKMYWYQQDPGMELHLIHYSYGVNSTEKGDLSSESTVSRIRTEHFPLTLESARPSHTSQYLCASSGHEGLFQETQYFGPGTRLLVL.

This clone was observed a few times. J is TRBJ2-2 and V is TRBV6-8; D unresolved. The V and J ends lost 4 bases and 0 bases respectively, with 18 bases between them. The germline gives CDR1 MNHGY, CDR2 SAAAGT. The CDR3 sequence is 18 residues long. Written as DNA, the CDR3 is TGTGCCAGCAGTTCCCCGTTTGAGTCGCGATCGAACACCGGGGAGCTGTTTTTT. It yields the protein CASSSPFESRSNTGELFF.

The J gene is TRBJ2-4, the V gene TRBV4-1, with a possible D match to TRBD1 (5 bases). Per the germline V gene, CDR1 is MGHRA and CDR2 is YSYEKL. With 0 bases removed from V and 6 bases from J, the gap between germline ends came to 6 bases. The CDR3 totals 13 residues. CDR3 amino acids: CASSQDQGNIQYF. The CDR3 nucleotides read TGCGCCAGCAGCCAAGACCAGGGAAACATTCAGTACTTC.

In its sample, this clone ranks as medium-sized (0.01 to 0.1%). This chain connects TRBV6-1 to TRBJ2-7, with D maybe TRBD2 (5 bases). Germline V CDR1 and CDR2: MNHNS, SASEGT. This CDR3 comprises 15 residues. V lost 0 bases and J 3 bases, leaving 12 bases between the germline ends. CDR3 sequence reads: CASSEARVIFYEQYF. The CDR3 bases are TGTGCCAGCAGTGAAGCGCGGGTCATCTTCTACGAGCAGTACTTC.

There are a few counts of this clone. The chain employs TRBV2 and TRBJ1-4; 7 bases line up with TRBD1. The CDR3 runs to 14 residues. CDR1 is SNHLY, CDR2 FYNNEI, per germline. V lost 6 bases and J lost 6; bases outside the gene matches: 7. In DNA, the CDR3 is TGTGCCAGCAGCCCCCGACAGGGTCATGAAAAACTGTTTTTT. As protein: CASSPRQGHEKLFF.

This clone is classed as medium-sized. This sequence joins TRBV9 and TRBJ1-5, with 12 bases identical to TRBD1. V trimming: 7 bases; J trimming: 2 bases; junction bases outside the gene matches: 7. The CDR3 sequence is 16 residues long. Germline assignment: CDR1 SGDLS and CDR2 YYNGEE. CDR3 sequence (DNA): TGTGCCAGCGTCGGGACAGGGGGCGCGGGCAATCAGCCCCAGCATTTT. As protein: CASVGTGGAGNQPQHF.

This clone was counted between two and nine times. The junction shows a germline mismatch at one end, possibly a read error. At least one nucleotide is ambiguous or was not read, and the resulting amino acid is denoted X. This sequence joins TRBV11-3 and TRBJ2-1; D call uncertain. The CDR3 is 15 amino acids. Germline CDR1 is SGHNT and CDR2 is YENEEA. The DNA for the CDR3 is TGTGCCAGCAGCTTGCGGCGGAAAGCCTAYAATGAGCAGTTCTTC. Translated: CASSLRRKAXNEQFF. Given in full, the CDR3 is CASSLRRKAYNEQFF.

The CDR3 nucleotides read TGTGCCAGCAGTTACTCGACTAGCGGTCACGGAGAGCAGTTCTTC. This codes for CASSYSTSGHGEQFF. V is TRBV6-8 and J is TRBJ2-1; 9 bases line up with TRBD2. Per germline, CDR1 MNHGY and CDR2 SAAAGT. V lost 0 bases, J lost 10 bases, and 7 bases stayed unmatched. The CDR3 loop spans 15 amino acids.

This clone counts as medium-sized. This chain joins TRBV6-8 and TRBJ1-4, with a tentative D call TRBD1 (6 bases). The CDR3 has 14 amino acids. CDR1 MNHGY and CDR2 SAAAGT come from the germline V gene. V was trimmed by 0 bases and J by 8 bases, leaving 10 bases between them. CDR3 residues: CASSYSGQGEKLFF. CDR3 in DNA: TGTGCCAGCAGTTACTCGGGACAAGGAGAAAAACTGTTTTTT.

This chain connects TRBV19 to TRBJ2-2; D is possibly TRBD2 (6 bases). This CDR3 spans 15 amino acids. V lost 5 bases and J 5 bases, leaving 15 bases between the germline ends. Germline-derived CDR1 and CDR2 are LNHDA and SQIVND (reference sequence). CDR3 protein: CASSSTSSPTGELFF. CDR3 bases: TGTGCCAGTAGTTCGACTAGTAGCCCGACCGGGGAGCTGTTTTTT.

V usage is TRBV18 and J usage is TRBJ1-1; a weak D match, TRBD1 (5 bases). Germline CDR1 and CDR2: KGHSH and LQKENI. The V end lost 2 bases, the J end lost 1 base, and 11 bases lay between the germline ends. The CDR3 contains 15 residues. The CDR3 reads CASSPLGDSNTEAFF. As DNA, the CDR3 is TGTGCCAGCTCACCATTGGGGGACTCGAACACTGAAGCTTTCTTT.